This T cell receptor beta chain was documented in a study of blood T cell repertoires in COVID-19. As for the study in general: The study drew acute and convalescent COVID-19 samples from the United States, Italy and Spain. PBMCs, B-cell-depleted T cells, or T cells were the source of the cDNA or gDNA that made up the material.

The junction had 4 bases not matched to a gene; V was cut back by 4 bases and J by 4 bases. The CDR3 runs 14 residues. Germline loops: CDR1 KGHDR, CDR2 SFDVKD. Authors' analysis steps: Estimates of nucleated cell counts were drawn from the amplification of reference gene primers. Here immunoSEQ multiplex PCR was the method, and the copy in TCRdb shows in-frame clones only, minus some. That table gives V, J and clone size, and the DNA gave D and trimming. The table records about 48,000 clones, over 80% of them present only once. The origin of this receptor is a man aged 70 or older with acute or convalescent COVID-19. Sequenced sample: peripheral blood. The chain couples TRBV24-1 to TRBJ2-3; 7 bases fit TRBD2. The CDR3 loop is CATSDKTSPDTQYF. The CDR3, as DNA: TGTGCCACCAGTGACAAGACTAGCCCAGATACGCAGTATTTT.